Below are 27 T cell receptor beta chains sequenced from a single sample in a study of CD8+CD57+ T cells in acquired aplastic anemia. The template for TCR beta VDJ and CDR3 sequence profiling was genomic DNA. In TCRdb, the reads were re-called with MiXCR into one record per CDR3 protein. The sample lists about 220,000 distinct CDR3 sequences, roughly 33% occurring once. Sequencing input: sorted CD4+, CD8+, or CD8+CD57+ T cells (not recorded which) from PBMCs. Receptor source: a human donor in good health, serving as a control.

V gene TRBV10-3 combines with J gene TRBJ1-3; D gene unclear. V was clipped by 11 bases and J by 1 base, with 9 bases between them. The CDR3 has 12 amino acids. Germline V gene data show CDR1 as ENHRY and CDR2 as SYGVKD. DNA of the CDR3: TGTGCCCTCCGGACTTCTGGAAACACCATATATTTT. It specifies CALRTSGNTIYF.

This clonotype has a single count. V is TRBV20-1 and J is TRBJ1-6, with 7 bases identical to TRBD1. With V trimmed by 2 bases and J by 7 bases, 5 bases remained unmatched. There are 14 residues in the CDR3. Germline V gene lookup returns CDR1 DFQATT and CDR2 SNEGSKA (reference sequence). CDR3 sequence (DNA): TGCAGTGCTAGACTCGGGACAGAGAATTCACCCCTCCACTTT. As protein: CSARLGTENSPLHF.

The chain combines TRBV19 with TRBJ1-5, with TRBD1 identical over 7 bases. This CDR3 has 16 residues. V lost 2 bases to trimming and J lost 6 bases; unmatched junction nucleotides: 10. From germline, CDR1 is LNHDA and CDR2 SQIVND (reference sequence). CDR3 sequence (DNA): TGTGCCAGTAGTATAATACAGGGGCGCCCGGGTCAGCCCCAGCATTTT. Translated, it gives CASSIIQGRPGQPQHF.

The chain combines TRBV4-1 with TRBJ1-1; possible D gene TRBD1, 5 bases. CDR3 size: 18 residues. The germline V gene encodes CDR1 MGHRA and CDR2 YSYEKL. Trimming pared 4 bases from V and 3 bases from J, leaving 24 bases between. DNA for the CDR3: TGCGCCAGCAGCCCCCAAGAGGGCAGGGAAGAGAGTTACACTGAAGCTTTCTTT. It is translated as CASSPQEGREESYTEAFF.

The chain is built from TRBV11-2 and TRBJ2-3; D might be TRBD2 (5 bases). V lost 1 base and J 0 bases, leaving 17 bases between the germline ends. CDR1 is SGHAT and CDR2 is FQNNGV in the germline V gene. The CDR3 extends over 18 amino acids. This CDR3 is CASSLGDYLKASTDTQYF. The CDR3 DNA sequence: TGTGCCAGCAGCTTAGGTGACTACCTGAAAGCTAGCACAGATACGCAGTATTTT.

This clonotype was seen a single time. In DNA, the CDR3 is TGCGCCAGCAGCCAATTACAAGGGAGCGAGCAGTACTTC. Translation: CASSQLQGSEQYF. The rearrangement uses TRBV5-1 and TRBJ2-7; tentative D call: TRBD2 (5 bases). With 4 bases removed from V and 6 bases from J, the gap between germline ends came to 14 bases. The CDR3 is 13 amino acids. CDR1 is SGHRS and CDR2 is YFSETQ in the germline V gene. Full variable domain (remainder filled in from reference TRBV5-1 and TRBJ2-7): KAGVTQTPRYLIKTRGQQVTLSCSPISGHRSVSWYQQTPGQGLQFLFEYFSETQRNKGNFPGRFSGRQFSNSRSEMNVSTLELGDSALYLCASSQLQGSEQYFGPGTRLTVT.

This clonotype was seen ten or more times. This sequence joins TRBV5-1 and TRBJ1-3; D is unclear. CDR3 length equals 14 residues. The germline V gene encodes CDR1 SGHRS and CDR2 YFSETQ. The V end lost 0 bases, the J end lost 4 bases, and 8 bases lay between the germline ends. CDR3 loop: CASSLAWNGNTIYF. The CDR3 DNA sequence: TGCGCCAGCAGCTTGGCCTGGAACGGAAACACCATATATTTT.

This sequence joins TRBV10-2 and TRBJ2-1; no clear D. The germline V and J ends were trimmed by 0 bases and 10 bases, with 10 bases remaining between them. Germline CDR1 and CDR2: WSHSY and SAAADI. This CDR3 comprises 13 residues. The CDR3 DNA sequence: TGCGCCAGCAGTGAGTCCGGGCTTGGGGAGCAGTTCTTC. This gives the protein CASSESGLGEQFF.

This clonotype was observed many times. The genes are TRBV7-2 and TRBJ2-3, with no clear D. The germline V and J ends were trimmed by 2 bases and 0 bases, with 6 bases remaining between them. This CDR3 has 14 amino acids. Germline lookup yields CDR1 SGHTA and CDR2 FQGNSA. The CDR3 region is CASSLYASTDTQYF. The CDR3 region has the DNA TGTGCCAGCAGCTTATACGCGAGCACAGATACGCAGTATTTT.

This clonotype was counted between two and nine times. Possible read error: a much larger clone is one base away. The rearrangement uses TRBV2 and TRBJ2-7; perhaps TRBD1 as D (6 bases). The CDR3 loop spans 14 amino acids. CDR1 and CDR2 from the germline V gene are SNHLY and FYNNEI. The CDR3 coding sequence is TGTGCCAGCAGTTTATCGGGACACACCTACGAGCGGTACTTC. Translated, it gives CASSLSGHTYERYF.

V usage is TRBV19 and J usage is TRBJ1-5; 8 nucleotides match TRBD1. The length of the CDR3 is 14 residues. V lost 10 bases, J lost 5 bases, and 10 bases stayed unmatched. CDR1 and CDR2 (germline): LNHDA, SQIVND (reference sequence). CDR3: CATSLGQGYQPQHF. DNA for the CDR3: TGTGCCACATCACTTGGACAGGGTTATCAGCCCCAGCATTTT. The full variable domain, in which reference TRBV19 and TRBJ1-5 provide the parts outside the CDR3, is DGGITQSPKYLFRKEGQNVTLSCEQNLNHDAMYWYRQDPGQGLRLIYYSQIVNDFQKGDIAEGYSVSREKKESFPLTVTSAQKNPTAFYLCATSLGQGYQPQHFGDGTRLSIL.

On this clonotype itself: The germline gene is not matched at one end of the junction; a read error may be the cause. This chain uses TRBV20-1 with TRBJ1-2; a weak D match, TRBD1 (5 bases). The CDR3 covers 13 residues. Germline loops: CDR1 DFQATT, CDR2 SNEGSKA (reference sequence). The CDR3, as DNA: TGTAGTGCTAGATCGACAGATTACTATGGCTACACCTTC. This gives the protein CSARSTDYYGYTF.

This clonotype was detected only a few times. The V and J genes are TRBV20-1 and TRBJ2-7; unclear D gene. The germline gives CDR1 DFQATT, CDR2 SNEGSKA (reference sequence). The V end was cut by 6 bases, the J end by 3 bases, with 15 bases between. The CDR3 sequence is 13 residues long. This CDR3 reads CSAPASTHYEQYF. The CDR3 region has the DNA TGCAGTGCCCCGGCCTCCACCCACTACGAGCAGTACTTC.

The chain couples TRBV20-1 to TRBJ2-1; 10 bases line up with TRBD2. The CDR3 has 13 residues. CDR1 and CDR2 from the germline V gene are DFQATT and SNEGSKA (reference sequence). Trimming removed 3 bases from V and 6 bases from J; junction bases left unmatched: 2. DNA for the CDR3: TGCAGTGCTAGGCTAGCGGGAGTCAATGAGCAGTTCTTC. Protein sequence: CSARLAGVNEQFF.

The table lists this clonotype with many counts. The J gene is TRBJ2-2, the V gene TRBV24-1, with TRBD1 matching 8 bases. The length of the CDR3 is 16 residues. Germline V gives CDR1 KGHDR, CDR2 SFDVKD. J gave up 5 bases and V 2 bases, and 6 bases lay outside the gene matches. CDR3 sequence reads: CATSDSPRGRTGELFF. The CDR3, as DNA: TGTGCCACCAGTGATTCACCCAGGGGGCGGACCGGGGAGCTGTTTTTT.

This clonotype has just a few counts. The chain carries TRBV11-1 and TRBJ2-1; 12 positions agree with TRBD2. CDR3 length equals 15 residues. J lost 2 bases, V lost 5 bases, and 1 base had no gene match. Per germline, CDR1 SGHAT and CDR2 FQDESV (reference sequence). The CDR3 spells CASSRLAGAYNEQFF. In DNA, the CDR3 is TGTGCCAGCAGCCGACTAGCGGGAGCCTACAATGAGCAGTTCTTC.

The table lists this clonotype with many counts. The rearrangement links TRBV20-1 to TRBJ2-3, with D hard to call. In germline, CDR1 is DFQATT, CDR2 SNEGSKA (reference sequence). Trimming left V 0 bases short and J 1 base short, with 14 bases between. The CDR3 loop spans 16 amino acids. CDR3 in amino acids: CSARDPAREGTDTQYF. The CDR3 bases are TGCAGTGCTAGAGATCCGGCTAGAGAGGGCACAGATACGCAGTATTTT.

CDR3 residues: CASGDPNQPQHF. In nucleotides, the CDR3 is TGTGCCTCGGGAGACCCTAATCAGCCCCAGCATTTT. The chain employs TRBV7-2 and TRBJ1-5; D gene unclear. The CDR3 loop spans 12 amino acids. CDR1 and CDR2 from the germline V gene are SGHTA and FQGNSA. Trimming pared 11 bases from V and 4 bases from J, leaving 12 bases between.

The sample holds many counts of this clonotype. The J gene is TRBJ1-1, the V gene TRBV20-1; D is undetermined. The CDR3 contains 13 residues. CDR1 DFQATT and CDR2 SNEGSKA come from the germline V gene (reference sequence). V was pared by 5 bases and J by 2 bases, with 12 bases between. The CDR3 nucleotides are TGCAGTGCTCCGACGGGCCAAAACACTGAAGCTTTCTTT. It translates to CSAPTGQNTEAFF.

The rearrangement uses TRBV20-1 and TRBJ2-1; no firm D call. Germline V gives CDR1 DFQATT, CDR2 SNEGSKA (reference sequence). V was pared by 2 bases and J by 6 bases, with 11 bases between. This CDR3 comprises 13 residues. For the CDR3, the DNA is TGCAGTGCTAGACCCAGTGTAGGCAATGAGCAGTTCTTC. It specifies CSARPSVGNEQFF.

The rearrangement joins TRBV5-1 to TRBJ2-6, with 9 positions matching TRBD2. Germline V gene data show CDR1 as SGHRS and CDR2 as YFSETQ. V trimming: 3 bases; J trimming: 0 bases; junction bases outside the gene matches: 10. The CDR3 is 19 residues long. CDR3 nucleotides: TGCGCCAGCAGCTACAAGACTAGCGGCTCACCCTCTGGGGCCAACGTCCTGACTTTC. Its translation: CASSYKTSGSPSGANVLTF.

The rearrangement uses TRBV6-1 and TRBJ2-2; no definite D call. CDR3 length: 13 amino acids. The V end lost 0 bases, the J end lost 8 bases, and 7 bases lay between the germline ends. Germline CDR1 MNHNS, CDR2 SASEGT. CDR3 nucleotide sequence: TGTGCCAGCAGTGAAGCGACGTGGGGGGAGCTGTTTTTT. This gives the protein CASSEATWGELFF.

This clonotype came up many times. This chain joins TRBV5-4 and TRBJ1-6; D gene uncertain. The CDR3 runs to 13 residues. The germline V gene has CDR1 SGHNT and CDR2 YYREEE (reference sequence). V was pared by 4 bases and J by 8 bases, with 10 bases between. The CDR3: CASSPSRDSPLHF. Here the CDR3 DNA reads TGTGCCAGCAGCCCGTCCCGGGATTCACCCCTCCACTTT.

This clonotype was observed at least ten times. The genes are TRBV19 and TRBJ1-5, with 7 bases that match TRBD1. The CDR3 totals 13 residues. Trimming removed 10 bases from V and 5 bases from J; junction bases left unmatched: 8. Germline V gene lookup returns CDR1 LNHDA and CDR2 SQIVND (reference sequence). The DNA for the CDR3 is TGTGCCACCCCTAGACAGGGAGATCAGCCCCAGCATTTT. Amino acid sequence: CATPRQGDQPQHF.

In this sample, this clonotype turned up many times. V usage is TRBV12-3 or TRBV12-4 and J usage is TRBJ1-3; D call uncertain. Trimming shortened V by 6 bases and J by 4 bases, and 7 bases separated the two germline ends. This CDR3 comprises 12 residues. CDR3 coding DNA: TGTGCCAGCAGCACAAGCGGAAACACCATATATTTT. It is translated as CASSTSGNTIYF.

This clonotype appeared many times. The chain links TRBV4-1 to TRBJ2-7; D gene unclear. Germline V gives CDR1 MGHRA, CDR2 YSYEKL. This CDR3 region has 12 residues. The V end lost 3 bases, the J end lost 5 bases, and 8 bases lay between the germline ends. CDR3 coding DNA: TGCGCCAGCAGCCACGTCTTCGACGAGCAGTACTTC. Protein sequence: CASSHVFDEQYF.

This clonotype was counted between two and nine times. The CDR3 bases are TGCAGTGCTAGAACCCCGGGGGGGGATACGCAGTATTTT. The encoded protein is CSARTPGGDTQYF. The chain couples TRBV20-1 to TRBJ2-3; TRBD2 agrees at 8 bases. CDR3 length: 13 amino acids. V dropped 2 bases and J dropped 6; count of bases not matched to a gene: 4. The V gene's germline CDR1 is DFQATT and CDR2 SNEGSKA (reference sequence).